The 22 T cell receptor beta chains below were found in one sample sequenced in a study of regulatory T cells in long-lasting Graves disease. Time point defined: persistent/refractory GD, antithyroid drugs over 5 years with positive TRAb. Following extraction of RNA from PBMCs, that RNA was used to make the TCR library. Libraries of TCR beta came from iRepertoire HTBI primers plus Arm-PCR of CDR3 regions. TCRdb reanalysed the multiplex PCR reads using MiXCR and keeps one entry per CDR3 protein. The sample carries about 470,000 distinct CDR3 sequences, 20% to 25% recorded once. The sample was peripheral blood mononuclear cells (PBMCs), taken when the disease was refractory, from a patient treated with antithyroid drugs. The receptor source for this set is a female donor with Graves disease.

This clonotype has more than one count but fewer than ten. This chain joins TRBV25-1 and TRBJ1-6; D gene unclear. The germline V gene encodes CDR1 MGHDK and CDR2 SYGVNS. Trimming took off 3 bases at V and 10 bases at J, with 10 bases between the two ends. The CDR3 length is 13 residues. CDR3 sequence: CASSETSRSPLHF. The CDR3 DNA reads as TGTGCCAGCAGTGAGACTTCGAGGTCACCCCTCCACTTT.

This chain joins TRBV12-3 or TRBV12-4 and TRBJ2-2; no firm D call. This CDR3 contains 16 residues. With 3 bases removed from V and 6 bases from J, the gap between germline ends came to 17 bases. The CDR3 reads CASSFSADTTPGELFF. As DNA, the CDR3 is TGTGCCAGCAGTTTTTCGGCAGACACCACCCCCGGGGAGCTGTTTTTT.

This clonotype was found once. The gene calls are TRBV30 and TRBJ1-6, with D uncertain. There are 15 residues in the CDR3. Deletions cut 1 base from V and 4 bases from J, with 11 bases between. CDR1 is GTSNPN, CDR2 SVGIG, per germline (reference sequence). DNA for the CDR3: TGTGCCTGGAGTGCCGCGGGGTCTTATAATTCACCCCTCCACTTT. Protein product: CAWSAAGSYNSPLHF.

This chain links TRBV7-8 with TRBJ1-2; TRBD1 matches 8 bases. Germline V gene sequence: CDR1 SGHVS, CDR2 FQNEAQ. This CDR3 has 13 residues. V shed 6 bases and J 10 bases; nucleotides not matched to a gene: 10. The CDR3 region is CASSESDRADYTF. Written as DNA, the CDR3 is TGTGCCAGCAGTGAATCGGACAGGGCTGACTACACCTTC.

This clonotype was recorded many times. The chain uses TRBV27 and TRBJ1-1, with D unclear. V shed 7 bases and J shed 0 bases, with 18 bases lying between them. CDR1 is MNHEY, CDR2 SMNVEV, per germline (reference sequence). This CDR3 region has 16 residues. This CDR3 is CASIPETADMNTEAFF. CDR3 coding DNA: TGTGCCAGCATCCCCGAGACCGCAGACATGAACACTGAAGCTTTCTTT.

There are a few counts of this clonotype. The chain uses TRBV19 and TRBJ2-2; D gene uncertain. This CDR3 has 13 residues. From germline, CDR1 is LNHDA and CDR2 SQIVND (reference sequence). V was cut by 2 bases and J by 9 bases, with 10 bases left in between. This chain's CDR3 is CASSILLSRELFF. CDR3 DNA: TGTGCCAGTAGTATACTGTTATCCAGGGAGCTGTTTTTT.

Ten or more counts support this clonotype. The genes are TRBV28 and TRBJ2-7, with 7 bases matching TRBD2. CDR1 and CDR2 (germline): MDHEN, SYDVKM. After removal of 4 bases from V and 4 bases from J, the junction contained 10 bases not matched to a gene. The CDR3 has 15 residues. The CDR3: CASSSSGEGRYEQYF. The CDR3 DNA sequence: TGTGCCAGCAGTTCGTCGGGGGAGGGCCGTTACGAGCAGTACTTC.

This clonotype was counted only a few times. V gene TRBV29-1 combines with J gene TRBJ1-1, with a tentative D call TRBD1 (5 bases). V was trimmed by 4 bases and J by 3 bases, leaving 12 bases between them. The CDR3 runs to 13 residues. Germline V lookup: CDR1 SQVTM, CDR2 ANQGSEA. As DNA, the CDR3 is TGCAGCGTTGGGTCCCGAGGGGACACTGAAGCTTTCTTT. As protein: CSVGSRGDTEAFF. Full variable domain (outside the CDR3, taken from reference TRBV29-1 and TRBJ1-1): SAVISQKPSRDICQRGTSLTIQCQVDSQVTMMFWYRQQPGQSLTLIATANQGSEATYESGFVIDKFPISRPNLTFSTLTVSNMSPEDSSIYLCSVGSRGDTEAFFGQGTRLTVV.

This clonotype has ten or more counts. The V gene is TRBV27, the J gene TRBJ1-5; TRBD1 agrees at 7 bases. The CDR3 covers 14 residues. Germline-derived CDR1 and CDR2 are MNHEY and SMNVEV (reference sequence). Unmatched junction bases numbered 3, after V lost 3 bases and J lost 4 bases. The CDR3: CASSFSGGNQPQHF. The CDR3 DNA is TGTGCCAGCAGTTTTTCAGGGGGTAATCAGCCCCAGCATTTT.

This clonotype showed up many times. The chain joins TRBV6-1 to TRBJ1-6, with 7 bases fitting TRBD1. Germline CDR1 reads MNHNS; CDR2 reads SASEGT. This CDR3 has 15 amino acids. V was pared by 6 bases and J by 10 bases, with 12 bases of the junction left unmatched. As DNA, the CDR3 is TGTGCCAGCAGATCTGGCCAGACAGGGCGATCACCCCTCCACTTT. Encoded protein: CASRSGQTGRSPLHF.

This clonotype was observed at least ten times. The chain recombines TRBV29-1 with TRBJ1-1; D is perhaps TRBD1 (6 bases). The CDR3 contains 13 residues. With 5 bases removed from V and 4 bases from J, the gap between germline ends came to 14 bases. Germline-derived CDR1 and CDR2 are SQVTM and ANQGSEA. The CDR3 DNA is TGCAGCGTTCGGGCAGGGGCCGCCACTGAAGCTTTCTTT. Its protein product is CSVRAGAATEAFF. Combining the CDR3 with reference TRBV29-1 and TRBJ1-1 gives the whole variable domain SAVISQKPSRDICQRGTSLTIQCQVDSQVTMMFWYRQQPGQSLTLIATANQGSEATYESGFVIDKFPISRPNLTFSTLTVSNMSPEDSSIYLCSVRAGAATEAFFGQGTRLTVV.

This chain links TRBV7-8 with TRBJ2-3, with 10 positions matching TRBD2. V trimming: 1 base; J trimming: 2 bases; junction bases outside the gene matches: 3. This CDR3 contains 16 residues. In germline, CDR1 is SGHVS, CDR2 FQNEAQ. The CDR3 region has the DNA TGTGCCAGCAGCTTAGGCACTAGCGGGATCACAGATACGCAGTATTTT. Amino acids: CASSLGTSGITDTQYF.

The chain is built from TRBV6-9 and TRBJ1-5, with D possibly TRBD1 on 6 matching bases. V was shortened by 4 bases and J by 0 bases, with 16 bases between the two germline ends. The CDR3 is 17 residues long. Per the germline V gene, CDR1 is MNHGY and CDR2 is SVAAGI. In nucleotides, the CDR3 is TGTGCCAGCAGTTCTCCGGGGACAACATATAGCAATCAGCCCCAGCATTTT. Residues: CASSSPGTTYSNQPQHF.

Ten or more counts support this clonotype. The chain has TRBV28 and TRBJ2-5; TRBD1 agrees at 9 bases. CDR1 and CDR2 from the germline V gene are MDHEN and SYDVKM. The CDR3 extends over 16 amino acids. The trim removed 3 bases at V and 5 bases at J, leaving 10 bases unmatched. Written as DNA, the CDR3 is TGTGCCAGCAGTTTCAACCCGGGACAGGGTGAGGAGACCCAGTACTTC. Its translation: CASSFNPGQGEETQYF.

This clonotype was found a few times. The V call is TRBV27, the J call TRBJ2-5; either TRBD1 or TRBD2 may fit D (5 bases each). The germline CDR1 and CDR2 sequences are MNHEY and SMNVEV (reference sequence). Between the trimmed V and J ends, which lost 0 bases and 4 bases, there was a span of 9 bases. CDR3 size: 14 residues. The CDR3, as DNA: TGTGCCAGCAGTTTATCGATGGGGACAGAGACCCAGTACTTC. Translating gives CASSLSMGTETQYF.

The table lists this clonotype with many counts. The rearrangement links TRBV28 to TRBJ2-5; no reliable D call. CDR1 and CDR2 from the germline V gene are MDHEN and SYDVKM. The CDR3 covers 13 residues. The V end was cut by 3 bases, the J end by 5 bases, with 10 bases between. The CDR3 DNA is TGTGCCAGCAGTTTCGGCCCCCAGGAGACCCAGTACTTC. Translating it yields CASSFGPQETQYF.

The genes are TRBV27 and TRBJ2-1; 8 positions agree with TRBD2. The ends lost 5 bases at V and 6 bases at J; junction bases unmatched: 12. The length of the CDR3 is 16 residues. The germline V gene encodes CDR1 MNHEY and CDR2 SMNVEV (reference sequence). This CDR3 is CASSPPPGLGANEQFF. For the CDR3, the DNA is TGTGCCAGCAGTCCCCCTCCGGGACTAGGTGCCAATGAGCAGTTCTTC.

This chain links TRBV7-8 with TRBJ1-1; the D gene is possibly TRBD1 (6 bases). The V end lost 0 bases, the J end lost 5 bases, and 22 bases lay between the germline ends. CDR3 length: 18 amino acids. CDR1 SGHVS and CDR2 FQNEAQ come from the germline V gene. The CDR3 here is CASSLAGRGEEERTEAFF. Written as DNA, the CDR3 is TGTGCCAGCAGCTTAGCGGGCAGGGGAGAGGAGGAAAGGACTGAAGCTTTCTTT.

This clonotype was counted at least ten times. The V and J genes are TRBV12-3 or TRBV12-4 and TRBJ1-6; D is perhaps TRBD1 (6 bases). This CDR3 comprises 13 residues. V gave up 5 bases and J gave up 9 bases, with 11 bases separating them. This chain's CDR3 is CASSTGIVSPLHF. CDR3 DNA sequence: TGTGCCAGCAGTACAGGGATAGTTTCACCCCTCCACTTT.

V usage is TRBV20-1 and J usage is TRBJ2-5, with D possibly being TRBD2 (5 bases). The CDR3 runs 13 residues. Germline assignment: CDR1 DFQATT and CDR2 SNEGSKA (reference sequence). Trimming removed 3 bases from V and 0 bases from J, with 8 bases in between. CDR3: CSARDWHQETQYF. DNA for the CDR3: TGCAGTGCTAGGGACTGGCACCAAGAGACCCAGTACTTC.

V gene TRBV3-1 combines with J gene TRBJ2-7, with D tentatively TRBD1 or TRBD2 (5 bases each). Germline-derived CDR1 and CDR2 are LGHDT and YNNKEL (reference sequence). Trimming left V 3 bases short and J 4 bases short, with 13 bases between. CDR3 size: 14 residues. This CDR3 reads CASSQGEIIYEQYF. In DNA form, the CDR3 reads TGTGCCAGCAGCCAGGGGGAAATCATTTACGAGCAGTACTTC.

For this clonotype: A much bigger clone sits one base away, suggesting this may be a read error. The V gene is TRBV6-9, the J gene TRBJ1-5; D possibly corresponds to TRBD1 (6 bases). This CDR3 is built from 14 residues. Germline CDR1 MNHGY, CDR2 SVAAGI. The CDR3 protein is CAGSYWQGYQPQHF. In DNA form, the CDR3 reads TGTGCCGGCAGTTACTGGCAGGGGTACCAGCCCCAGCATTTT.